This T cell receptor beta chain was captured in a study of early T cells in non-severe SARS-CoV-2 infection. Whole-study context: Sequenced material consisted of bulk RNA (from unsorted whole blood), and chains were unpaired.

The library protocol tagged individual cDNA molecules with unique molecular identifiers. Using its own MiXCR run on the 5' RACE reads, TCRdb lists one record per CDR3 protein. The repertoire has more than 35,000 distinct CDR3 sequences, 3.5% to 4% of them found once; the top ten carry 8% to 10%. This clonotype was counted a few times. What was sequenced was whole blood. The source of this sequence is an adult who was a healthcare worker with PCR-confirmed SARS-CoV-2 infection or an uninfected control (not recorded which).

The CDR3 reads CASSYLLGDTSTDTQYF. CDR3 nucleotides: TGTGCCAGCAGTTACCTCCTAGGTGATACTAGCACAGATACGCAGTATTTT. The chain is built from TRBV28 and TRBJ2-3; D call uncertain. Germline V gene data show CDR1 as MDHEN and CDR2 as SYDVKM. The length of the CDR3 is 17 residues. Deletions cut 4 bases from V and 0 bases from J, with 17 bases between.